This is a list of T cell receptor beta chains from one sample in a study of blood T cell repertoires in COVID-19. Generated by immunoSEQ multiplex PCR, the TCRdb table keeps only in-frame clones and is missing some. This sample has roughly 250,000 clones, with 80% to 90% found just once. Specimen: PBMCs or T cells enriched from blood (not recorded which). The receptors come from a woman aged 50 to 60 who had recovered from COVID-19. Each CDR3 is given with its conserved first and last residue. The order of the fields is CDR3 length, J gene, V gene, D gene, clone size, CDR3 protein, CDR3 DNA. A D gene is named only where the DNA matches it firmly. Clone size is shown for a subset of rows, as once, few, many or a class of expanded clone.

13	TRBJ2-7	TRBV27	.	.	CASSLRQDTKQYF	TGTGCCAGCAGTTTACGACAGGATACGAAGCAGTACTTC
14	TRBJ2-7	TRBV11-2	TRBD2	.	CASSLAGGTYEQYF	TGTGCCAGCAGCTTAGCGGGAGGGACCTACGAGCAGTACTTC
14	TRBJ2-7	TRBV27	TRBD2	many	CASSPGLGSYEQYF	TGTGCCAGTTCACCGGGACTAGGAAGCTACGAGCAGTACTTC
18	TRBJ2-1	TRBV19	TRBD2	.	CASSTPRGGRARPNEQFF	TGTGCCAGTAGTACCCCCAGGGGCGGGAGGGCCAGGCCGAATGAGCAGTTCTTC
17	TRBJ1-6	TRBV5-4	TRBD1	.	CASSSGGGVSYNSPLHF	TGTGCCAGCAGCTCAGGGGGCGGGGTCTCCTATAATTCACCCCTCCACTTT
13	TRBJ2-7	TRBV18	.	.	CASSPPISVEQYF	TGTGCCAGCTCACCACCAATCTCGGTGGAGCAGTACTTC
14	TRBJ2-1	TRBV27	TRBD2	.	CASSTRTSQDEQFF	TGTGCCAGCAGTACGCGGACTAGTCAGGATGAGCAGTTCTTC
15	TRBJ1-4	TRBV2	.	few	CASSEERGRREKLFF	TGTGCCAGCAGTGAAGAGCGGGGGCGCCGTGAAAAACTGTTTTTT
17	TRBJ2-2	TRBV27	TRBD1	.	CASSNDYQGANTGELFF	TGTGCCAGCAGTAACGACTACCAGGGGGCGAACACCGGGGAGCTGTTTTTT
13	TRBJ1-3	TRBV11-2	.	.	CASSLGARNTIYF	TGTGCCAGCAGCTTGGGAGCGCGAAACACCATATATTTT
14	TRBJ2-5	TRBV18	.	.	CASSDPGGRETQYF	TGTGCCAGCTCCGACCCCGGGGGTCGAGAGACCCAGTACTTC
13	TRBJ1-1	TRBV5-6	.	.	CASRRDGYTEAFF	TGTGCCAGCAGGCGGGACGGGTACACTGAAGCTTTCTTT
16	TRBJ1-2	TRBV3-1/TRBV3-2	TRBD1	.	CASSPTLWTGGIGYTF	TGTGCCAGCAGCCCCACCCTCTGGACAGGGGGTATCGGCTACACCTTC
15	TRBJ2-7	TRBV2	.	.	CASSEVAFNEGEQYF	TGTGCCAGCAGTGAAGTGGCATTCAACGAGGGAGAGCAGTACTTC
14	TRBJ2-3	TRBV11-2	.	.	CASKIQVSSDTQYF	TGTGCCAGCAAGATCCAAGTTAGTTCGGATACGCAGTATTTT
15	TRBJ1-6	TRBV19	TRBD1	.	CASGLQGNGNSPLHF	TGTGCCAGCGGATTACAGGGGAATGGCAATTCACCCCTCCACTTT
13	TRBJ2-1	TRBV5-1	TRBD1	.	CASSLGGDSEQFF	TGCGCCAGCAGCTTGGGTGGGGACAGTGAGCAGTTCTTC
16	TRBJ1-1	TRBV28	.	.	CASSFRMGGLDTEAFF	TGTGCCAGCAGTTTCCGTATGGGGGGGCTGGACACTGAAGCTTTCTTT
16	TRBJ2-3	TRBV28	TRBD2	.	CASSLWAGEGTDTQYF	TGTGCCAGCAGTTTATGGGCGGGAGAAGGAACAGATACGCAGTATTTT
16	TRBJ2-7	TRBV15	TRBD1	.	CATSRDYRGSVYEQYF	TGTGCCACCAGCAGAGATTACAGGGGTTCGGTTTACGAGCAGTACTTC
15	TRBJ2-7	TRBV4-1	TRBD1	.	CASSPSGQGAYEQYF	TGCGCCAGCAGCCCTTCCGGACAGGGAGCCTACGAGCAGTACTTC
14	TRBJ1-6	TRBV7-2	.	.	CASSLSRGDSPLHF	TGTGCCAGCAGCTTATCCAGGGGTGATTCACCCCTCCACTTT
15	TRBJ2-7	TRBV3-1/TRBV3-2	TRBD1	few	CASSRQGPQSYEQYF	TGTGCCAGCAGCCGACAGGGGCCCCAATCCTACGAGCAGTACTTC
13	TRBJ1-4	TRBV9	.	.	CASSLRGAGKLFF	TGTGCCAGCAGCCTGCGCGGGGCAGGAAAACTGTTTTTT
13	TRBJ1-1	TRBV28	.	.	CASSSSWQGEAFF	.
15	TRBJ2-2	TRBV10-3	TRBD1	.	CAIGGTGGAGGELFF	TGTGCCATCGGAGGGACAGGGGGCGCGGGCGGGGAGCTGTTTTTT
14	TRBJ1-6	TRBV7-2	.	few	CASSFGGSDSPLHF	TGTGCCAGCTCTTTCGGAGGGTCAGATTCACCCCTCCACTTT
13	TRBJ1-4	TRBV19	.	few	CASRGGTDEKLFF	TGTGCCAGTAGGGGGGGGACGGATGAAAAACTGTTTTTT
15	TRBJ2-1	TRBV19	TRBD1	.	CASSIVTGGYNEQFF	TGTGCCAGTAGTATAGTAACAGGGGGGTACAATGAGCAGTTCTTC
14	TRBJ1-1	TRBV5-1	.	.	CASSSQGREAEAFF	TGCGCCAGCAGCTCCCAGGGACGGGAGGCTGAAGCTTTCTTT
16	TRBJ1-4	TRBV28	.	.	CASSPRPGVVNEKLFF	TGTGCCAGCAGCCCCCGTCCAGGCGTAGTTAATGAAAAACTGTTTTTT
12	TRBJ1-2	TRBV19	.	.	CASNDRYYGYTF	TGTGCCAGTAATGACAGATATTATGGCTACACCTTC
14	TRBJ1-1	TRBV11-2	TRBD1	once	CASSPWTGGTEAFF	TGTGCCAGCAGCCCCTGGACAGGGGGGACTGAAGCTTTCTTT
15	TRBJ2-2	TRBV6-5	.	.	CASSTQGGNTGELFF	TGTGCCAGCAGTACGCAGGGGGGGAACACCGGGGAGCTGTTTTTT
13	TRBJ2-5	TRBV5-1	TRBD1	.	CASSPGQEETQYF	TGCGCCAGCAGCCCGGGACAGGAGGAGACCCAGTACTTC
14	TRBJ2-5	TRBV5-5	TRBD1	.	CASSLTGGDGTQYF	TGTGCCAGCAGCTTAACAGGGGGCGATGGGACCCAGTACTTC
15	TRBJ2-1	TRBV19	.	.	CASSQPSLRANEQFF	TGTGCCAGTAGTCAACCGTCCTTGAGGGCAAATGAGCAGTTCTTC
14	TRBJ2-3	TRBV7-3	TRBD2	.	CASSWGGDTNTQYF	TGTGCCAGCAGCTGGGGAGGGGATACGAATACGCAGTATTTT
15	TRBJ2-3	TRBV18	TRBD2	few	CASSIPSGSTDTQYF	TGTGCCAGCTCAATACCTAGCGGTAGCACAGATACGCAGTATTTT
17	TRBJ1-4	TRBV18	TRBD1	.	CASSVLQGRATNEKLFF	TGTGCCAGCTCAGTCCTACAGGGGCGTGCAACTAATGAAAAACTGTTTTTT
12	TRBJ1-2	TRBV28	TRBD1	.	CASLTGGDGYTF	TGTGCCAGCTTGACAGGGGGGGATGGCTACACCTTC
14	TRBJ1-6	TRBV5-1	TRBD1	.	CASSLEGAGEPLHF	TGCGCCAGCAGCTTGGAGGGGGCCGGCGAACCCCTCCACTTT
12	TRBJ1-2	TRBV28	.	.	CASSLSLYGYTF	TGTGCCAGCAGTTTGAGCCTGTATGGCTACACCTTC
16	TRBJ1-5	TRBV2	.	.	CASSEDLRGLGQPQHF	TGTGCCAGCAGTGAAGACTTGCGAGGGCTCGGTCAGCCCCAGCATTTT
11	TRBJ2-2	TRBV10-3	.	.	CACGVTGELFF	TGTGCCTGCGGGGTAACCGGGGAGCTGTTTTTT
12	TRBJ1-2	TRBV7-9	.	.	CASSSDRDGYTF	TGTGCCAGCAGCTCCGACAGAGATGGCTACACCTTC
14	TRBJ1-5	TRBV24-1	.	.	CATSERANNQPQHF	TGTGCCACCAGTGAGAGGGCAAACAATCAGCCCCAGCATTTT
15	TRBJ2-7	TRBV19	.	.	CASSNRGTSTYEQYF	TGTGCCAGTAGTAACCGAGGGACATCCACCTACGAGCAGTACTTC